These 11 T cell receptor beta chains originate from one sample sequenced in a study of low-dose radiotherapy and immunotherapy resistance in tumors. TRAV and TRBV primers primed cDNA for both TCRalpha and TCRbeta. For amplifying TCRs, the PCR ran for roughly 20 cycles with Phusion, which was used together with a constant-region primer and the adapter on the V primers. TCRdb redid the calling of the reads with MiXCR, one entry per CDR3 protein. The sample lists more than 15,000 distinct CDR3 sequences; around 70% were seen once. Every receptor here comes from a human donor with advanced metastatic prostate, ovarian, gallbladder or colorectal cancer (not recorded which). This table probably holds off-target reads from a library built for another chain.

In its sample, this clonotype was seen a few times. The chain joins TRBV3-1 to TRBJ1-1, with 11 bases lining up with TRBD1. From germline, CDR1 is LGHDT and CDR2 YNNKEL (reference sequence). The CDR3 is 14 residues long. Trimming removed 4 bases from V and 6 bases from J; junction bases left unmatched: 4. DNA for the CDR3: TGTGCCAGCAGCCGCGGACAGGGGGCGGCTGAAGCTTTCTTT. Translated, it gives CASSRGQGAAEAFF.

The chain combines TRBV19 with TRBJ2-2; no clear D. With 5 bases removed from V and 3 bases from J, the gap between germline ends came to 10 bases. The CDR3 loop spans 14 amino acids. Looked up from germline, CDR1 is LNHDA and CDR2 is SQIVND (reference sequence). CDR3 sequence reads: CASSSRLDTGELFF. The CDR3 bases are TGTGCCAGTAGTTCACGTTTAGACACCGGGGAGCTGTTTTTT.

J is TRBJ2-1 and V is TRBV19; 9 nucleotides line up with TRBD2. The CDR3 totals 15 residues. Germline V gene data show CDR1 as LNHDA and CDR2 as SQIVND (reference sequence). The V and J ends lost 3 bases and 4 bases, in that order; junction bases with no gene match: 4. In DNA form, the CDR3 reads TGTGCCAGTAGTATTTTAACTAGCGGGTACAATGAGCAGTTCTTC. This gives the protein CASSILTSGYNEQFF.

This chain connects TRBV5-1 to TRBJ2-7, with D unclear. Trimming left V 0 bases short and J 6 bases short, with 16 bases between. This CDR3 spans 15 amino acids. Germline-derived CDR1 and CDR2 are SGHRS and YFSETQ. The CDR3 spells CASSLGFGPGGEQYF. The CDR3 bases are TGCGCCAGCAGCTTGGGATTCGGGCCTGGCGGCGAGCAGTACTTC.

This clonotype was counted only a few times. J is TRBJ2-1 and V is TRBV6-5, with 7 bases lining up with TRBD1. V lost 6 bases and J lost 3; bases outside the gene matches: 8. Germline CDR1 reads MNHEY; CDR2 reads SVGAGI. The CDR3 runs 15 residues. In DNA, the CDR3 is TGTGCCAGCAGACCGAACAGGGGATTCTACAATGAGCAGTTCTTC. This codes for CASRPNRGFYNEQFF.

This chain links TRBV6-1 with TRBJ1-6; TRBD1 matches at 9 bases. CDR1 and CDR2 (germline): MNHNS, SASEGT. V lost 11 bases to trimming and J lost 0 bases; unmatched junction nucleotides: 14. The CDR3 sequence is 18 residues long. The CDR3 region has the DNA TGTGCCGCACTGGGACAGGGAGCCGAGAGCTCCTATAATTCACCCCTCCACTTT. This gives the protein CAALGQGAESSYNSPLHF.

This clonotype has a single count. The CDR3 nucleotides are TGTGCCAGCAGCCAAGCGACTAAGAACACCGGGGAGCTGTTTTTT. Amino acids: CASSQATKNTGELFF. V usage is TRBV14 and J usage is TRBJ2-2, with D tentatively TRBD2 (5 bases). The V gene lost 1 base and the J gene lost 1 base, with 7 bases spanning the gap. CDR3 size: 15 residues. CDR1 SGHDN and CDR2 FVKESK come from the germline V gene.

The J gene is TRBJ2-1, the V gene TRBV4-1; possibly TRBD1 or TRBD2 for D (5 bases each). Trimming pared 2 bases from V and 7 bases from J, leaving 18 bases between. This CDR3 contains 16 residues. CDR1 and CDR2 from the germline V gene are MGHRA and YSYEKL. CDR3 region: CASSQQPGPPWNEQFF. The CDR3 DNA reads TGCGCCAGCAGCCAACAACCGGGACCCCCTTGGAATGAGCAGTTCTTC.

The chain employs TRBV6-2 or TRBV6-3 and TRBJ2-2, with 7 bases that match TRBD1. The V segment lost 2 bases and the J segment 3 bases; nucleotides outside the gene matches: 3. CDR1 is MNHEY and CDR2 is SVGEGT in the germline V gene. CDR3 size: 15 residues. CDR3 bases: TGTGCCAGCAGTTACGGGACAGCTGACACCGGGGAGCTGTTTTTT. Its translation: CASSYGTADTGELFF.

This chain connects TRBV12-3 or TRBV12-4 to TRBJ2-1, with 11 bases that match TRBD2. The J segment lost 6 bases and the V segment lost 3 bases, leaving 7 bases of the junction unmatched. The CDR3 runs 16 residues. For the CDR3, the DNA is TGTGCCAGCAGTTTGGCCCCGGGACTAGCGGTCAATGAGCAGTTCTTC. The encoded protein is CASSLAPGLAVNEQFF.

V gene TRBV27 combines with J gene TRBJ1-2; no firm D call. V lost 0 bases, J lost 5 bases, and 10 bases lay in between. CDR1 and CDR2 (germline): MNHEY, SMNVEV (reference sequence). The CDR3 extends over 14 amino acids. CDR3 protein: CASSLSVQTYGYTF. In DNA, the CDR3 is TGTGCCAGCAGTTTATCGGTACAGACGTATGGCTACACCTTC.